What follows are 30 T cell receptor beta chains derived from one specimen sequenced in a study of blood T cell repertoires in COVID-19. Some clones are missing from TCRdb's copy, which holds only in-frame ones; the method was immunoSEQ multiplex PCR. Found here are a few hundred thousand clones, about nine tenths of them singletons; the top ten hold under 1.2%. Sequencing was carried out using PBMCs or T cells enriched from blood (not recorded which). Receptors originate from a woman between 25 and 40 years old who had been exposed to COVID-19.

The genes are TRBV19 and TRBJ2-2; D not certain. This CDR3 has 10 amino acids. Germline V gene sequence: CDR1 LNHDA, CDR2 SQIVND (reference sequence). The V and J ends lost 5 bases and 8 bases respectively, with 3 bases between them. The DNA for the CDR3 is TGTGCCAGTAGTTCAGGGGAGCTGTTTTTT. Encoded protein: CASSSGELFF.

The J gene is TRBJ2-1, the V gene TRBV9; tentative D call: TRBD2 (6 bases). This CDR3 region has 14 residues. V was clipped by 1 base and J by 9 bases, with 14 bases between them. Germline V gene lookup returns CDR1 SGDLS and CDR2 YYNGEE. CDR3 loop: CASSVTQAGPEQFF. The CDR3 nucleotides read TGTGCCAGCAGCGTAACCCAAGCGGGCCCTGAGCAGTTCTTC.

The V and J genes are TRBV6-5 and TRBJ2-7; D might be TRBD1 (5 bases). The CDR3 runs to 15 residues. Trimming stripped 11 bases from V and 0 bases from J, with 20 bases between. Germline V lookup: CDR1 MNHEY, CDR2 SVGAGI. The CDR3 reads CARLKFTGFSYEQYF. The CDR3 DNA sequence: TGTGCCCGGCTAAAGTTCACAGGTTTCTCCTACGAGCAGTACTTC.

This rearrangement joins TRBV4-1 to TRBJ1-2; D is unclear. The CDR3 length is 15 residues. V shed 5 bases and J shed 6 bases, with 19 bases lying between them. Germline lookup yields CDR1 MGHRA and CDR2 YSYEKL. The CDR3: CASSGQPSLRDGYTF. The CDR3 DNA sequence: TGCGCCAGCAGCGGGCAGCCCAGTTTACGAGATGGCTACACCTTC.

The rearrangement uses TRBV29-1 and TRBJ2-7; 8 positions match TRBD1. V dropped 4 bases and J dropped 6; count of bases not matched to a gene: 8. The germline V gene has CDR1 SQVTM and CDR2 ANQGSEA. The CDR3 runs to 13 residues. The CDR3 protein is CSVGQGQGSEQYF. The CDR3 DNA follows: TGCAGCGTTGGACAGGGGCAGGGGAGCGAGCAGTACTTC.

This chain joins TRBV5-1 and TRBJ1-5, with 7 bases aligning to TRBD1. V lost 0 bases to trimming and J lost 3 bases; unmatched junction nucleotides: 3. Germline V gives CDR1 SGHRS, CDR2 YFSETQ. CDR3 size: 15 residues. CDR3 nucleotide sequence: TGCGCCAGCAGCTTGGAGGGGGCGCACAATCAGCCCCAGCATTTT. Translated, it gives CASSLEGAHNQPQHF.

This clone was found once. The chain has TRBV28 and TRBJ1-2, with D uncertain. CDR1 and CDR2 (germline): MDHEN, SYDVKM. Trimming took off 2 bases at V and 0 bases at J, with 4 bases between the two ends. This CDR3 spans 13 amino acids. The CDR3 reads CASSLLANYGYTF. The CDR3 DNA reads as TGTGCCAGCAGTTTACTCGCTAACTATGGCTACACCTTC.

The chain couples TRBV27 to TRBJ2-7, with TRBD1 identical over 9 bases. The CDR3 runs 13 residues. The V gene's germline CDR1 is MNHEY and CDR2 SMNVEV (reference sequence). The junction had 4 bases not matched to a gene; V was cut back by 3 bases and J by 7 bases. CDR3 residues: CASSLGTGPEQYF. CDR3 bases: TGTGCCAGCAGTTTGGGGACAGGGCCAGAGCAGTACTTC.

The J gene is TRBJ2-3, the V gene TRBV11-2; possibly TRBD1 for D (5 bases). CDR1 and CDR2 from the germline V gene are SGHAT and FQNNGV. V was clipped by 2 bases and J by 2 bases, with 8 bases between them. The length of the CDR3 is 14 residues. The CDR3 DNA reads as TGTGCCAGCAGCTTATTCAGGGCCACAGATACGCAGTATTTT. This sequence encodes CASSLFRATDTQYF.

The CDR3: CASSPRSGTEAFF. In DNA, the CDR3 is TGTGCCAGCAGTCCCCGATCGGGGACTGAAGCTTTCTTT. The chain recombines TRBV28 with TRBJ1-1; D gene ambiguous. The CDR3 is 13 residues long. Per the germline V gene, CDR1 is MDHEN and CDR2 is SYDVKM. With 5 bases removed from V and 5 bases from J, the gap between germline ends came to 12 bases. The whole variable domain, remainder taken from reference TRBV28 and TRBJ1-1, is DVKVTQSSRYLVKRTGEKVFLECVQDMDHENMFWYRQDPGLGLRLIYFSYDVKMKEKGDIPEGYSVSREKKERFSLILESASTNQTSMYLCASSPRSGTEAFFGQGTRLTVV.

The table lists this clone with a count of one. CDR3: CASSATSGWSPLHF. In DNA form, the CDR3 reads TGTGCCAGCAGCGCTACTTCAGGGTGGTCACCCCTCCACTTT. The chain joins TRBV6-4 to TRBJ1-6; TRBD1 might be the D (5 bases). V lost 6 bases and J 10 bases, leaving 16 bases between the germline ends. Germline lookup yields CDR1 MRHNA and CDR2 SNTAGT. The CDR3 extends over 14 amino acids.

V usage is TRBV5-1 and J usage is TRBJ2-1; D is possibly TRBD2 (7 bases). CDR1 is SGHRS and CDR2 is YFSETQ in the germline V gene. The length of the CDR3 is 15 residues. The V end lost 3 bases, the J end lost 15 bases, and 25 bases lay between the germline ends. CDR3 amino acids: CASSSTGLGGEVRFF. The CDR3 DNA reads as TGCGCCAGCAGCTCGACAGGACTAGGGGGTGAGGTGAGGTTCTTC.

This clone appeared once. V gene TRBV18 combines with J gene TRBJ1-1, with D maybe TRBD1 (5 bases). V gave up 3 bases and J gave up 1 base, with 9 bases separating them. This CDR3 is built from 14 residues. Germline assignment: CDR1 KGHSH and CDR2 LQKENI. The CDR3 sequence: CASSPTTANTEAFF. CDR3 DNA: TGTGCCAGCTCACCTACGACAGCGAACACTGAAGCTTTCTTT.

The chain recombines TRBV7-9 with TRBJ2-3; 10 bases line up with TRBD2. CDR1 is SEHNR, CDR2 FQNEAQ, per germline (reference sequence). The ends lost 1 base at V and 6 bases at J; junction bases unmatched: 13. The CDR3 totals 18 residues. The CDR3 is CASSLGRTSGLIEDTQYF. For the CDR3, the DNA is TGTGCCAGCAGCTTAGGGCGGACTAGCGGACTTATAGAGGATACGCAGTATTTT.

The CDR3 DNA follows: TGTGCCAGCAGCTCCTCTTTAGGGGTCCCCACTGAAGCTTTCTTT. It encodes CASSSSLGVPTEAFF. This chain joins TRBV7-9 and TRBJ1-1, with D perhaps matching TRBD1 (5 bases). V was shortened by 4 bases and J by 4 bases, with 16 bases between the two germline ends. CDR3 length: 15 residues. Germline V gene lookup returns CDR1 SEHNR and CDR2 FQNEAQ (reference sequence).

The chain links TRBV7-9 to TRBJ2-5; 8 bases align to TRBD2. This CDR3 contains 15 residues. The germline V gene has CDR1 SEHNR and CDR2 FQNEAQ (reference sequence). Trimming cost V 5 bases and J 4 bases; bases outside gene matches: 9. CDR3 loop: CASSPGLATIETQYF. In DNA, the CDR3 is TGTGCCAGCAGCCCCGGACTAGCCACCATAGAGACCCAGTACTTC.

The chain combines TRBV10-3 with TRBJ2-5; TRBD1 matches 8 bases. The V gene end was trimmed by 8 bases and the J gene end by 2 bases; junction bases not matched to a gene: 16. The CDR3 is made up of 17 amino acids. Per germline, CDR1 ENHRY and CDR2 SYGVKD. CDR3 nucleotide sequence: TGTGCCATCTCCGAGTTTCCAGGACAGGGAAAACAAGAGACCCAGTACTTC. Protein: CAISEFPGQGKQETQYF.

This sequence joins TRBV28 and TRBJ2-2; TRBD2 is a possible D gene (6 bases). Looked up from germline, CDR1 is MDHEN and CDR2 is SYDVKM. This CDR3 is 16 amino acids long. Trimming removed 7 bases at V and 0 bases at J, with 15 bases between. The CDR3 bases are TGTGCCAGCACCTCCTGGGGAGGCCCGAACACCGGGGAGCTGTTTTTT. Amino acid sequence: CASTSWGGPNTGELFF.

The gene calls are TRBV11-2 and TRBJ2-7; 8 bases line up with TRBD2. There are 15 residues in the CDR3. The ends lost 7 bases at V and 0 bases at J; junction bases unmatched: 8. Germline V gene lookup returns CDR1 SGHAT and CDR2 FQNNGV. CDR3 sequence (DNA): TGTGCCAGCACCCTGACTAGCGACAGCTCCTACGAGCAGTACTTC. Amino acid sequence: CASTLTSDSSYEQYF.

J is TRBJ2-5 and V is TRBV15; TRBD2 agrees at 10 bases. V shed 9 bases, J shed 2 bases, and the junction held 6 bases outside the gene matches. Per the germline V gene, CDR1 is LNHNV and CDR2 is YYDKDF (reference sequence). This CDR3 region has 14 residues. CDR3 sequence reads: CATKREGWQETQYF. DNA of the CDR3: TGTGCCACTAAGCGGGAGGGCTGGCAAGAGACCCAGTACTTC.

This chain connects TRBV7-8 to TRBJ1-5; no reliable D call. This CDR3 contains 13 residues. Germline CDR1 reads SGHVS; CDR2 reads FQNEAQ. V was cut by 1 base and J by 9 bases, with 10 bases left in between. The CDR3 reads CASSLDGEAPQHF. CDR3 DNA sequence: TGTGCCAGCAGCTTAGATGGGGAGGCGCCCCAGCATTTT.

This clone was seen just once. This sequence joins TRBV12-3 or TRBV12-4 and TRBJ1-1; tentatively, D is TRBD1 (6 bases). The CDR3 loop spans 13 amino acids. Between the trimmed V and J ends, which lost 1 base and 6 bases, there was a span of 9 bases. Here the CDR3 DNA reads TGTGCCAGCAGTTTAGGGGGACAACCTGAAGCTTTCTTT. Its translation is CASSLGGQPEAFF.

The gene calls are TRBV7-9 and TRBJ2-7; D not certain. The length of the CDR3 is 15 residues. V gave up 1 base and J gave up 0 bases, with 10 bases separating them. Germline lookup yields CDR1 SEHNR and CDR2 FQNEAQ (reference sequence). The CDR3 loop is CASSLGGPSSYEQYF. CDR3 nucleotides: TGTGCCAGCAGCTTAGGCGGTCCTAGCTCCTACGAGCAGTACTTC.

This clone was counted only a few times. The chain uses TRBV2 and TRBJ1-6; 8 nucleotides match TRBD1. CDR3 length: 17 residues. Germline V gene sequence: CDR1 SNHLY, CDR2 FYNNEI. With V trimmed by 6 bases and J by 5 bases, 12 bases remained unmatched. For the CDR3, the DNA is TGTGCCAGCAGCCCCGGAACAGGGGGTGTTAATAATTCACCCCTCCACTTT. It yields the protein CASSPGTGGVNNSPLHF.

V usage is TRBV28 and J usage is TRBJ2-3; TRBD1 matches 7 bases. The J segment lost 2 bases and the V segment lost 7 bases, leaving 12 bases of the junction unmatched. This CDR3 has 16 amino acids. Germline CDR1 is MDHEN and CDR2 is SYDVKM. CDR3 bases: TGTGCCAGCATGTCCCCGAGGGGGCACGACACAGATACGCAGTATTTT. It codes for CASMSPRGHDTDTQYF.

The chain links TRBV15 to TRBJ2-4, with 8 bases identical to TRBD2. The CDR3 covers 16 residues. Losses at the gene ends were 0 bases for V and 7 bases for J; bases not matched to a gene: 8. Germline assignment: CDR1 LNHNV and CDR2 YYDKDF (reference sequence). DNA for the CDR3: TGTGCCACCAGCAGAGAACTAGCGGAAGGGATGAACATTCAGTACTTC. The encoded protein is CATSRELAEGMNIQYF.

This CDR3 reads CASSIIAGELYNEQFF. The CDR3 DNA follows: TGTGCCAGTAGTATCATAGCGGGAGAACTCTACAATGAGCAGTTCTTC. The V gene is TRBV19, the J gene TRBJ2-1, with 9 bases aligning to TRBD2. From germline, CDR1 is LNHDA and CDR2 SQIVND (reference sequence). This CDR3 has 16 residues. V gave up 3 bases and J gave up 3 bases; unmatched junction bases: 6.

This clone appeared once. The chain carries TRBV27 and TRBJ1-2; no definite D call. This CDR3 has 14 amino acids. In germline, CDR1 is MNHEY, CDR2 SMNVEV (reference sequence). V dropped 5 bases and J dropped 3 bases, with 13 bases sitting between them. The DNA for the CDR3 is TGTGCCAGCAGTCCTCTGCAGGACTACTATGGCTACACCTTC. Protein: CASSPLQDYYGYTF.

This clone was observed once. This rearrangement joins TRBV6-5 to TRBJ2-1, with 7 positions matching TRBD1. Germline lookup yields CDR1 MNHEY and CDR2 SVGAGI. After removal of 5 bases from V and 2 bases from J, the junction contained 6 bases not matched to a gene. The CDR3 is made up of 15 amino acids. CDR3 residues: CASSLRDRTYNEQFF. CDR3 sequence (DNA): TGTGCCAGCAGTCTCCGGGACAGAACCTACAATGAGCAGTTCTTC.

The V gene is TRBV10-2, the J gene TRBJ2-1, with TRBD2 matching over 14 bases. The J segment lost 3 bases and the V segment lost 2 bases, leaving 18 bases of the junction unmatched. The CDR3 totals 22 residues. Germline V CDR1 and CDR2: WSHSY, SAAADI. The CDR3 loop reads CASSEEGGGTSGSRVDYNEQFF. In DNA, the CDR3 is TGCGCCAGCAGTGAGGAGGGCGGGGGGACTAGCGGGAGTAGGGTCGACTACAATGAGCAGTTCTTC.